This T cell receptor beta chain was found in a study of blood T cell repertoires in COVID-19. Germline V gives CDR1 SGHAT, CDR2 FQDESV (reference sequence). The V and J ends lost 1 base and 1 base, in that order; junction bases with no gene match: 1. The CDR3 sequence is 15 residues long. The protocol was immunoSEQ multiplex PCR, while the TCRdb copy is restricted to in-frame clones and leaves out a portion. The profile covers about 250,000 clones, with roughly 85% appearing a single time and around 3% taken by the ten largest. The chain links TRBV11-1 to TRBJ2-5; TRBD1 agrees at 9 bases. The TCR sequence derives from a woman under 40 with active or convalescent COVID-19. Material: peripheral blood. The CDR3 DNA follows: TGTGCCAGCAGCTTAGGGGACAGGGCCCAAGAGACCCAGTACTTC. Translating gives CASSLGDRAQETQYF.